These T cell receptor beta chains were read from a single sample in a study of beta chain features in type 1 diabetes. Assay: immunoSEQ multiplex PCR; the TCRdb copy retains only in-frame clones and omits some. Of some 150,000 clones listed, more than 9% are singletons. Sequences were obtained from naive CD4+ T cells from blood. The receptors were sampled from a man in his late teens or twenties in good health. CDR3s include the opening cysteine and the closing phenylalanine or tryptophan. The D gene is left open where the match is weak. Part of the rows lack a size; the others show once, few, many or a class for expanded clones.

clone_size	v_call	d_call	j_call	cdr3_nt	cdr3_aa
NA	TRBV2	TRBD2	TRBJ2-3	TGTGCCAGCGGTGGTATGGGACTAGCGGCAGATACGCAGTATTTT	CASGGMGLAADTQYF
NA	TRBV6-5	NA	TRBJ2-5	TGTGCCAGCAGTTACGAGTCACTAGGTTTTGGGACCCAGTACTTC	CASSYESLGFGTQYF
few	TRBV5-1	NA	TRBJ2-7	TGCGCCAGCAGCTTACAGGACAGAAATTTAAACTACGAGCAGTACTTC	CASSLQDRNLNYEQYF
few	TRBV9	NA	TRBJ1-3	TGTGCCAGCAGCGTAGGGGAGGGATCTGGAAACACCATATATTTT	CASSVGEGSGNTIYF
NA	TRBV7-2	TRBD2	TRBJ2-1	TGTGCCAGCAGCTTATTGCCTAGCGGGCTATACAATGAGCAGTTCTTC	CASSLLPSGLYNEQFF
NA	TRBV11-2	TRBD1	TRBJ1-2	TGTGCCAGCAGCCCCAGACAGGGGGTAATCTTGAGCTATGGCTACACCTTC	CASSPRQGVILSYGYTF
few	TRBV25-1	NA	TRBJ2-1	TGTGCCAGCAGTGAAGGGGGCAGGCGTGAGCAGTTCTTC	CASSEGGRREQFF
NA	TRBV10-3	NA	TRBJ1-5	TGTGCCATCAGGGGAGGCAATCAGCCCCAGCATTTT	CAIRGGNQPQHF
few	TRBV7-2	TRBD2	TRBJ2-3	TGTGCCAGCAGCTCCCGACTAGCGGGGGGGCCGGATACGCAGTATTTT	CASSSRLAGGPDTQYF
few	TRBV7-9	NA	TRBJ1-2	TGTGCCAGCAGCATAAAGGCACAGGGAATGGAGGGCTACACCTTC	CASSIKAQGMEGYTF
NA	TRBV5-4	TRBD2	TRBJ2-7	TGTGCCAGCAGCCGGAGCGGGGGCTCCTACGAGCAGTACTTC	CASSRSGGSYEQYF
few	TRBV19	NA	TRBJ2-7	TGTGCCAGTAGTAACAGGGCGACCTACGAGCAGTACTTC	CASSNRATYEQYF
NA	TRBV6-6	TRBD1	TRBJ2-3	TGTGCCAGCGTGCCAGGGGGAACAGATACGCAGTATTTT	CASVPGGTDTQYF
few	TRBV5-4	TRBD1	TRBJ2-7	TGTGCCAGCAGCGGGGACAGCCGTAGCTCCTACGAGCAGTACTTC	CASSGDSRSSYEQYF
NA	TRBV7-2	TRBD1	TRBJ2-5	TGTGCCAGCAGCTTAGGAGACAGGGAGTCAGAGACCCAGTACTTC	CASSLGDRESETQYF
few	TRBV7-6	TRBD2	TRBJ2-5	TGTGCCAGCAGCTTAGGGGCGGGACTAGCGAGGTTTGGGACCCAAGAGACCCAGTACTTC	CASSLGAGLARFGTQETQYF
few	TRBV2	TRBD1	TRBJ2-7	TGTGCCAGCAGCTTGGGACAGCCCTACGAGCAGTACTTC	CASSLGQPYEQYF
NA	TRBV7-8	TRBD1	TRBJ1-2	TGTGCCAGCAGCTTCCGGGACAGCTATGGCTACACCTTC	CASSFRDSYGYTF
few	TRBV5-6	TRBD1	TRBJ2-7	TGTGCCAGCACCCCGGGACAGGGGTCCTACGAGCAGTACTTC	CASTPGQGSYEQYF
many	TRBV5-4	NA	TRBJ1-4	TGTGCCAGCAGCTTGTACAGCGGTGAAAAACTGTTTTTT	CASSLYSGEKLFF
few	TRBV19	NA	TRBJ2-2	TGTGCCAGTAGTATAGATCAGGGGACTACTACCACCGGGGAGCTGTTTTTT	CASSIDQGTTTTGELFF
few	TRBV4-3	NA	TRBJ1-1	TGCGCCAGCAGCCCGCAAGCGAACACTGAAGCTTTCTTT	CASSPQANTEAFF
few	TRBV6-1	TRBD1	TRBJ1-6	TGTGCCAGCAGTAGGGACAGGGGTGATTCACCCCTCCACTTT	CASSRDRGDSPLHF
NA	TRBV7-8	TRBD2	TRBJ2-1	TGTGCCAGCACCCTAGAGCGGGGGGGCCGAGGCTCCTACAATGAGCAGTTCTTC	CASTLERGGRGSYNEQFF
NA	TRBV5-1	NA	TRBJ1-1	TGCGCCAGCAGCTTGAGAGTGATGAACACTGAAGCTTTCTTT	CASSLRVMNTEAFF
few	TRBV7-2	NA	TRBJ1-4	TGTGCCAGCAGCTTACGCAGGGTGAATGAAAAACTGTTTTTT	CASSLRRVNEKLFF
few	TRBV19	NA	TRBJ2-1	TGTGCCAGTAGTATATTTGAGTATGAGCAGTTCTTC	CASSIFEYEQFF
once	TRBV20-1	NA	TRBJ2-7	TGCAGTGCTACCTTCCAATACGAGCAGTACTTC	CSATFQYEQYF
few	TRBV18	TRBD1	TRBJ1-1	TGTGCCAGCTCACCCTCCGGACAGGGGATGACTGAAGCTTTCTTT	CASSPSGQGMTEAFF
NA	TRBV18	TRBD1	TRBJ1-4	TGTGCCAGCGCCTTACAGGGGGGTTCAGAAAAACTGTTTTTT	CASALQGGSEKLFF
few	TRBV30	TRBD1	TRBJ1-6	TGTGCCTGGAACCCCCGGGACAGGGGGCATAGATCACCCCTCCACTTT	CAWNPRDRGHRSPLHF
NA	TRBV5-6	NA	TRBJ2-1	TGTGCCAGCAGCCGACCGACTTACAGGAAGGAGCAGTTCTTC	CASSRPTYRKEQFF
few	TRBV29-1	TRBD1	TRBJ2-4	TGCAGCGTTGAAATCAATGGCAGGGGGTACTCCCTCAAAAACATTCAGTACTTC	CSVEINGRGYSLKNIQYF